These 27 T cell receptor beta chains came from one sample sequenced in a study of glioma-infiltrating T cells after dendritic cell vaccination. Measured with immunoSEQ multiplex PCR; TCRdb has only the in-frame clones, and not every one. The data show about 82,000 clones, with over 85% seen just once and more than 3% held by the top ten. Sequenced material: blood, taken before dendritic cell vaccination. These TCRs come from a human donor with glioblastoma.

The genes are TRBV9 and TRBJ1-1; D call uncertain. Germline CDR1 reads SGDLS; CDR2 reads YYNGEE. The CDR3 totals 14 residues. V lost 3 bases and J 2 bases, leaving 11 bases between the germline ends. Here the CDR3 DNA reads TGTGCCAGCAGCGGACACCAGAGTAACACTGAAGCTTTCTTT. The encoded protein is CASSGHQSNTEAFF.

The J gene is TRBJ1-2, the V gene TRBV6-6, with a tentative D call TRBD1 (5 bases). The CDR3 has 12 amino acids. The V end lost 6 bases, the J end lost 8 bases, and 13 bases lay between the germline ends. The germline V gene has CDR1 MNHNY and CDR2 SVGAGI (reference sequence). Here the CDR3 DNA reads TGTGCCAGCAGAATTGACAGCTTCGGCTACACCTTC. It encodes CASRIDSFGYTF.

The rearrangement uses TRBV5-1 and TRBJ1-6; the D gene is possibly TRBD1 (5 bases). Germline CDR1 reads SGHRS; CDR2 reads YFSETQ. With 5 bases removed from V and 8 bases from J, the gap between germline ends came to 11 bases. CDR3 length equals 13 residues. The CDR3 coding sequence is TGCGCCAGCAGTGCCCAGGGATATTCACCCCTCCACTTT. It specifies CASSAQGYSPLHF.

This rearrangement joins TRBV30 to TRBJ1-1; D is possibly TRBD1 (5 bases). Germline values: CDR1 GTSNPN, CDR2 SVGIG (reference sequence). The germline V and J ends were trimmed by 3 bases and 5 bases, with 13 bases remaining between them. This CDR3 is built from 13 residues. The CDR3 region is CAWRGTSTTEAFF. The CDR3 DNA reads TGTGCCTGGAGAGGGACTTCAACAACTGAAGCTTTCTTT.

V is TRBV27 and J is TRBJ1-5; 8 positions agree with TRBD1. V was clipped by 3 bases and J by 9 bases; unmatched bases: 4. Germline CDR1 reads MNHEY; CDR2 reads SMNVEV (reference sequence). The CDR3 runs to 13 residues. CDR3 sequence (DNA): TGTGCCAGCAGTTTCTCAGGGGGCGGGCCCCAGCATTTT. Translated, it gives CASSFSGGGPQHF.

The V call is TRBV7-9, the J call TRBJ1-1, with D perhaps TRBD1 (5 bases). Germline CDR1 reads SEHNR; CDR2 reads FQNEAQ (reference sequence). The CDR3 runs 14 residues. Trimming took off 5 bases at V and 0 bases at J, with 10 bases between the two ends. The CDR3 sequence: CASSLRQLNTEAFF. In nucleotides, the CDR3 is TGTGCCAGCAGCCTCCGACAGCTGAACACTGAAGCTTTCTTT.

The rearrangement links TRBV21-1 to TRBJ2-1; the table's D call, TRBD2, has no DNA check behind it. TRBV21-1 is listed as a pseudogene. The CDR3 contains 15 residues. Written as DNA, the CDR3 is TGTGCCAGCAGCAAATGTGGGAGCTCCTACAATGAGCAGTTCTTC. It is translated as CASSKCGSSYNEQFF.

The chain combines TRBV6-1 with TRBJ2-2, with 7 bases aligning to TRBD1. Germline V gene lookup returns CDR1 MNHNS and CDR2 SASEGT. The length of the CDR3 is 15 residues. V trimming: 4 bases; J trimming: 0 bases; junction bases outside the gene matches: 2. CDR3 sequence reads: CASSGDSSNTGELFF. In DNA, the CDR3 is TGTGCCAGCAGTGGGGACAGCTCGAACACCGGGGAGCTGTTTTTT.

The V gene is TRBV19, the J gene TRBJ1-5; D unresolved. V was pared by 2 bases and J by 0 bases, with 14 bases between. CDR3 length: 17 residues. The germline gives CDR1 LNHDA, CDR2 SQIVND (reference sequence). In nucleotides, the CDR3 is TGTGCCAGTAGTATATTTGGGCAGAAGTATAGCAATCAGCCCCAGCATTTT. Translating gives CASSIFGQKYSNQPQHF.

The rearrangement uses TRBV7-3 and TRBJ2-2; 7 positions match TRBD1. The junction had 4 bases not matched to a gene; V was cut back by 5 bases and J by 7 bases. Germline V gene data show CDR1 as SGHTA and CDR2 as FQGTGA. This CDR3 has 13 residues. The CDR3 here is CASSGQEIGELFF. CDR3 nucleotides: TGTGCCAGCAGCGGACAGGAAATCGGGGAGCTGTTTTTT.

This clone showed up just once. This chain joins TRBV28 and TRBJ2-6; no reliable D call. V was trimmed by 7 bases and J by 1 base, leaving 5 bases between them. Germline CDR1 and CDR2: MDHEN and SYDVKM. CDR3 length: 13 residues. CDR3 sequence reads: CASKRSGANVLTF. DNA for the CDR3: TGTGCCAGCAAGAGGTCTGGGGCCAACGTCCTGACTTTC.

The chain is built from TRBV7-2 and TRBJ1-1; D unclear. V lost 2 bases, J lost 9 bases, and 19 bases lay in between. Germline V gives CDR1 SGHTA, CDR2 FQGNSA. This CDR3 comprises 15 residues. CDR3 loop: CASSLSAGSLGKAFF. The CDR3 DNA follows: TGTGCCAGCAGCTTAAGTGCGGGGAGCTTGGGAAAAGCTTTCTTT.

This clone was counted only a few times. The chain couples TRBV6-1 to TRBJ1-3; tentative D call: TRBD1 (5 bases). Trimming cost V 6 bases and J 0 bases, with 12 bases left between them. Germline values: CDR1 MNHNS, CDR2 SASEGT. The CDR3 spans 15 residues. The CDR3 loop is CASRLGDYSGNTIYF. The CDR3 DNA is TGTGCCAGCAGGTTGGGGGACTACTCTGGAAACACCATATATTTT.

This chain uses TRBV29-1 with TRBJ2-1; TRBD2 aligns across 14 bases. Germline assignment: CDR1 SQVTM and CDR2 ANQGSEA. V shed 7 bases, J shed 1 base, and the junction held 9 bases outside the gene matches. The CDR3 covers 17 residues. CDR3 sequence: CSATPGLAGESYNEQFF. For the CDR3, the DNA is TGCAGCGCCACGCCGGGACTAGCGGGAGAGTCCTACAATGAGCAGTTCTTC.

The chain combines TRBV11-2 with TRBJ2-7; the match to TRBD2 covers 9 bases. This CDR3 is 16 amino acids long. Per the germline V gene, CDR1 is SGHAT and CDR2 is FQNNGV. J gave up 3 bases and V 3 bases, and 9 bases lay outside the gene matches. The CDR3 is CASSLVAGAVGYEQYF. For the CDR3, the DNA is TGTGCCAGCAGCTTGGTAGCGGGAGCCGTGGGCTACGAGCAGTACTTC.

This chain links TRBV6-5 with TRBJ2-5, with TRBD2 matching over 8 bases. This CDR3 has 15 residues. In germline, CDR1 is MNHEY, CDR2 SVGAGI. V lost 6 bases to trimming and J lost 11 bases; unmatched junction nucleotides: 17. CDR3: CASSPEGAGVGEQYF. CDR3 coding DNA: TGTGCCAGCAGCCCCGAGGGAGCGGGGGTCGGGGAGCAGTACTTC.

The V and J genes are TRBV18 and TRBJ2-7, with D unclear. Germline loops: CDR1 KGHSH, CDR2 LQKENI. This CDR3 comprises 13 residues. The V end was cut by 3 bases, the J end by 2 bases, with 8 bases between. CDR3 nucleotides: TGTGCCAGCTCACCGCAGCGTACCTACGAGCAGTACTTC. As protein: CASSPQRTYEQYF.

The J gene is TRBJ2-3, the V gene TRBV7-6; no reliable D call. V lost 1 base and J 5 bases, leaving 7 bases between the germline ends. Germline CDR1 reads SGHVS; CDR2 reads FNYEAQ. The CDR3 contains 13 residues. The CDR3 region has the DNA TGTGCCAGCAGCTTAGTTTATCGAGATACGCAGTATTTT. The encoded protein is CASSLVYRDTQYF.

This chain links TRBV5-6 with TRBJ2-5; TRBD1 matches at 9 bases. The length of the CDR3 is 14 residues. Germline values: CDR1 SGHDT, CDR2 YYEEEE. Losses at the gene ends were 5 bases for V and 3 bases for J; bases not matched to a gene: 5. In DNA, the CDR3 is TGTGCCAGCAGTCCGACAGGGGGAGAAGAGACCCAGTACTTC. The encoded protein is CASSPTGGEETQYF.

This clone was observed a handful of times. V gene TRBV6-6 combines with J gene TRBJ2-7, with TRBD2 as a possible D gene (6 bases). This CDR3 comprises 15 residues. CDR1 is MNHNY and CDR2 is SVGAGI in the germline V gene (reference sequence). V dropped 0 bases and J dropped 3 bases, with 12 bases sitting between them. CDR3 loop: CASSYSAGGVYEQYF. The DNA of the CDR3 is TGTGCCAGCAGTTACTCGGCAGGAGGGGTCTACGAGCAGTACTTC.

The J gene is TRBJ1-1, the V gene TRBV10-2, with a weak D call TRBD1 (5 bases). V lost 2 bases to trimming and J lost 4 bases, with 8 bases between them. The germline V gene has CDR1 WSHSY and CDR2 SAAADI. This CDR3 comprises 13 residues. CDR3 coding DNA: TGCGCCAGCAGTGAGCAGGGAGGCACTGAAGCTTTCTTT. It codes for CASSEQGGTEAFF.

This clone was detected a few times. This chain links TRBV27 with TRBJ1-3; possibly TRBD1 for D (6 bases). From germline, CDR1 is MNHEY and CDR2 SMNVEV (reference sequence). CDR3 length equals 16 residues. The V end lost 6 bases, the J end lost 3 bases, and 18 bases lay between the germline ends. This CDR3 is CASSRGGATIGNTIYF. Here the CDR3 DNA reads TGTGCCAGCAGCCGCGGGGGGGCGACCATTGGAAACACCATATATTTT.

This sequence joins TRBV6-5 and TRBJ1-2; 7 nucleotides agree with TRBD1. Trimming at V came to 2 bases and at J to 2 bases, leaving 8 bases not matched to a gene. The CDR3 covers 16 residues. Germline CDR1 MNHEY, CDR2 SVGAGI. CDR3 region: CASSYAKPGGNYGYTF. DNA of the CDR3: TGTGCCAGCAGTTACGCCAAACCAGGGGGAAACTATGGCTACACCTTC.

There are a few counts of this clone. The chain carries TRBV30 and TRBJ1-5, with D maybe TRBD1 (6 bases). The ends were cut back, 2 bases at V and 6 bases at J, with 14 bases in the middle. Germline V gene lookup returns CDR1 GTSNPN and CDR2 SVGIG (reference sequence). This CDR3 is 14 amino acids long. The CDR3 bases are TGTGCCTGGAGTTCAACAGGGTTCGGTCAGCCCCAGCATTTT. Residues: CAWSSTGFGQPQHF. Using reference TRBV30 and TRBJ1-5 for the parts outside the CDR3, the full variable domain is SQTIHQWPATLVQPVGSPLSLECTVEGTSNPNLYWYRQAAGRGLQLLFYSVGIGQISSEVPQNLSASRPQDRQFILSSKKLLLSDSGFYLCAWSSTGFGQPQHFGDGTRLSIL.

The chain recombines TRBV27 with TRBJ2-1; 12 bases line up with TRBD2. The CDR3 runs 15 residues. The germline V gene has CDR1 MNHEY and CDR2 SMNVEV (reference sequence). Trimming removed 5 bases from V and 6 bases from J; junction bases left unmatched: 5. The CDR3 nucleotides are TGTGCCAGCAGTCCAACTAGCGGGAGGAGCAATGAGCAGTTCTTC. Protein: CASSPTSGRSNEQFF.

This clone appeared a single time. This chain connects TRBV11-2 to TRBJ2-7; weak D call: TRBD2 (5 bases). The CDR3 loop spans 14 amino acids. Germline CDR1 SGHAT, CDR2 FQNNGV. Trimming took off 0 bases at V and 3 bases at J, with 9 bases between the two ends. CDR3 coding DNA: TGTGCCAGCAGCTTAGAGCGGGTTAGCTACGAGCAGTACTTC. Amino acid sequence: CASSLERVSYEQYF. The whole variable domain, remainder taken from reference TRBV11-2 and TRBJ2-7, is EAGVAQSPRYKIIEKRQSVAFWCNPISGHATLYWYQQILGQGPKLLIQFQNNGVVDDSQLPKDRFSAERLKGVDSTLKIQPAKLEDSAVYLCASSLERVSYEQYFGPGTRLTVT.

V gene TRBV19 combines with J gene TRBJ2-7, with 14 bases fitting TRBD2. After removal of 2 bases from V and 1 base from J, the junction contained 7 bases not matched to a gene. This CDR3 contains 18 residues. Germline assignment: CDR1 LNHDA and CDR2 SQIVND (reference sequence). CDR3 nucleotide sequence: TGTGCCAGTAGTATATCTGGACTAGCGGGGGGTACTTCCTACGAGCAGTACTTC. Its translation: CASSISGLAGGTSYEQYF.